The source of this T cell receptor beta chain is a study of cytomegalovirus exposure and HLA in healthy donors. Study observations and caveats: Cytomegalovirus association was listed for 164 TCR beta chains. When analyzed later, the rates of TCR association showed variation by HLA locus, with DRB1 the most and HLA-C the fewest.

Use of 60 Vbeta and 13 Jbeta primers characterized the PCR. Profiling relied on immunoSEQ multiplex PCR, and the TCRdb table lists in-frame clones only, not all of them. In the table there are 100,000 to 120,000 clones, 65% to 85% of which are singletons. The germline V gene has CDR1 LNHNV and CDR2 YYDKDF (reference sequence). There are 13 residues in the CDR3. The V end was cut by 3 bases, the J end by 5 bases, with 7 bases between. Concerning this clone itself: The antigen remains unidentified.

This receptor was identified in a man aged 18 to 30 in good health and CMV-seronegative. This chain uses TRBV15 with TRBJ1-4; possibly TRBD1 for D (5 bases). Sequences were obtained from PBMCs. CDR3 DNA sequence: TGTGCCACCAGCAGGGACACCAATGAAAAACTGTTTTTT. This codes for CATSRDTNEKLFF. The entire variable domain, with the rest obtained from reference TRBV15 and TRBJ1-4, is as follows: DAMVIQNPRYQVTQFGKPVTLSCSQTLNHNVMYWYQQKSSQAPKLLFHYYDKDFNNEADTPDNFQSRRPNTSFCFLDIRSPGLGDTAMYLCATSRDTNEKLFFGSGTQLSVL.